This T cell receptor beta chain was identified in a study of metastatic and nonmetastatic thyroid tumors. Overall study context: Repertoires of blood and of tissue (tumor or nodule) from malignant and benign thyroid patients were compared. Regarding the study as a whole: The study reportedly found significantly higher TCR beta diversity in malignant thyroid tumors than benign nodules, in blood and tumor.

All patients were treatment-naive before thyroid surgery. TCRdb re-called clones from the PCR reads using MiXCR. The sample holds about 16,000 clones, around 25% seen once. There are a few counts of this clone. Its antigen is undetermined. This CDR3 spans 13 amino acids. V was shortened by 3 bases and J by 3 bases, with 12 bases between the two germline ends. CDR1 DFQATT and CDR2 SNEGSKA come from the germline V gene (reference sequence). This TCR derives from a female donor with papillary thyroid cancer or a benign thyroid nodule (not recorded which). Some clones in this sample may be carry-over from other donors' samples. V gene TRBV20-1 combines with J gene TRBJ2-7; D is undetermined. Specimen: adjacent normal tissue. CDR3 coding DNA: TGCAGTGCTAGGGTGGCGTCTAACTACGAGCAGTACTTC. It yields the protein CSARVASNYEQYF.